These T cell receptor beta chains were read from a single sample in a study of OX40 agonist ivuxolimab in advanced cancers. Here immunoSEQ multiplex PCR was the method, and the copy in TCRdb shows in-frame clones only, minus some. The sample has fewer than 80,000 clones; around four fifths are singletons. Material: CD4+ or CD8+ T cells sorted from blood, obtained in a trial of the OX40 agonist ivuxolimab. These TCRs come from an adult with an advanced solid tumor such as melanoma, head and neck, liver or kidney cancer. The CDR3 runs from the conserved cysteine through the conserved F or W. The D gene is left open where the match is weak. Clone size appears in some rows only: once, few, many, or a class for an expanded clone.

j_call | clone_size | d_call | v_call | cdr3_nt | cdr3_aa
TRBJ1-1 | - | TRBD1 | TRBV9 | TGTGCCAGCAGCGTAGTCCTCGGACAGGTTCTTGAAGCTTTCTTT | CASSVVLGQVLEAFF
TRBJ1-2 | few | TRBD1 | TRBV4-1 | TGCGCCAGCAGTAAGGGACAGAGTTATTTCTATGGCTACACCTTC | CASSKGQSYFYGYTF
TRBJ2-1 | - | TRBD2 | TRBV27 | TGTGCCAGCAGTTTGTTAGCGGGATACAATGAGCAGTTCTTC | CASSLLAGYNEQFF
TRBJ2-4 | - | - | TRBV7-2 | TGTGCCAGCAGTTCCGGGACTCCCAACATTCAGTACTTC | CASSSGTPNIQYF
TRBJ1-2 | - | TRBD1 | TRBV5-1 | TGCGCCAGCAGCCCCGATACGGGACAGGGGCGTATTGGCTACACCTTC | CASSPDTGQGRIGYTF
TRBJ2-7 | - | TRBD1 | TRBV4-2 | TGTGCCAGCAGCCAAGTGACAGGGATATCCTACGAGCAGTACTTC | CASSQVTGISYEQYF
TRBJ1-2 | once | TRBD1 | TRBV5-4 | TGTGCCAGCAGCTTGGGGACAGGGGGGTATGGCTACACCTTC | CASSLGTGGYGYTF
TRBJ2-7 | - | TRBD2 | TRBV28 | TGTGCCAGCAGGCTGACCGGGGGGGAGCAGTACTTC | CASRLTGGEQYF
TRBJ1-1 | - | - | TRBV5-1 | TGCGCCAGCACTTCGAACACTGAAGCTTTCTTT | CASTSNTEAFF
TRBJ1-1 | - | - | TRBV6-5 | TGTGCCACCCTGACCCCTTCGGTACTTGAAGCTTTCTTT | CATLTPSVLEAFF
TRBJ1-2 | - | - | TRBV5-6 | TGTGCCAGCAGCTTGGGTGGTGCGGCAGGGGAGGTCTATGGCTACACCTTC | CASSLGGAAGEVYGYTF
TRBJ1-5 | - | TRBD1 | TRBV6-5 | TGTGCCAGCAGTTACTCGGGACAGGGTAATCAGCCCCAGCATTTT | CASSYSGQGNQPQHF
TRBJ2-1 | - | - | TRBV25-1 | TGTGCCAGCAGTGATATGGGGTCACTTTCATACAATGAGCAGTTCTTC | CASSDMGSLSYNEQFF
TRBJ2-4 | - | - | TRBV5-1 | TGCGCCAGCAGCTCGACCGACAGCAAAAACATTCAGTACTTC | CASSSTDSKNIQYF
TRBJ2-4 | once | - | TRBV28 | TGTGCCAGCAGTTTATTAGAGGAGTTGCCCAAAAACATTCAGTACTTC | CASSLLEELPKNIQYF
TRBJ2-5 | - | - | TRBV5-1 | TGCGCCAGCAGCTTGTGGGGCCCAGAGACCCAGTACTTC | CASSLWGPETQYF
TRBJ2-4 | - | TRBD2 | TRBV28 | TGTGCCAGCAGTTTAGGCCAGGGAGGGGACATTCAGTACTTC | CASSLGQGGDIQYF
TRBJ2-1 | - | - | TRBV6-6 | TGTGCCAGCAGGATATTAGCGTCGGGGGTTGAGCAGTTCTTC | CASRILASGVEQFF
TRBJ2-1 | - | TRBD1 | TRBV7-9 | TGTGCCAGCAGCACGTATACCGGGACAGGAAAAAATGAGCAGTTCTTC | CASSTYTGTGKNEQFF
TRBJ1-4 | - | - | TRBV28 | TGTGCCAGCAGTTTCAGGGTAGGGGAAAAACTGTTTTTT | CASSFRVGEKLFF
TRBJ1-5 | - | - | TRBV6-5 | TGTGCCAGCAGAAACAGGGAGGTGAGCAATCAGCCCCAGCATTTT | CASRNREVSNQPQHF
TRBJ1-2 | - | TRBD1 | TRBV6-1 | TGTGCCAGCCATCAGGGGGGCCCCTATGGCTACACCTTC | CASHQGGPYGYTF
TRBJ1-5 | - | - | TRBV5-8 | TGTGCCAGCAGTTTGGCCGGACTTCGCAATCAGCCCCAGCATTTT | CASSLAGLRNQPQHF
TRBJ1-3 | - | - | TRBV15 | TGTGCCACCAGCAGAGATCCCGGACGCTCTGGAAACACCATATATTTT | CATSRDPGRSGNTIYF
TRBJ2-5 | - | - | TRBV28 | TGTGCCAGCAGTTTCAACCGCATGTTGACCCAGTACTTC | CASSFNRMLTQYF
TRBJ1-2 | - | TRBD1 | TRBV15 | TGTGCCACCAGCAGTCGACAGGGGGCGCAGAATGGCTACACCTTC | CATSSRQGAQNGYTF
TRBJ2-6 | - | - | TRBV11-2 | TGTGCCAGCCTAGCAGGGGCCAACGTCCTGACTTTC | CASLAGANVLTF
TRBJ2-1 | - | - | TRBV15 | TGTGCCACCAGCAGAGGCGCTGAGCAGTTCTTC | CATSRGAEQFF
TRBJ1-2 | - | TRBD1 | TRBV4-2 | TGTGCCAGCAGCCAAGTAAGGGGACAGGGGAATGGCTACACCTTC | CASSQVRGQGNGYTF
TRBJ2-3 | - | TRBD2 | TRBV7-9 | TGTGCCAGCAGCTTAGGGACTAGCGGGATGAGGGATACGCAGTATTTT | CASSLGTSGMRDTQYF
TRBJ1-2 | once | - | TRBV6-5 | TGTGCCAGCAGTTACGGACGGGGGGTTAGCTACACCTTC | CASSYGRGVSYTF
TRBJ1-2 | - | TRBD1 | TRBV9 | TGTGCCAGCAGCGAAGAGACAGGGATCTATGGCTACACCTTC | CASSEETGIYGYTF
TRBJ1-2 | - | - | TRBV5-6 | TGTGCCAGCAGCCCTTGGCCGGGGGACTATGGCTACACCTTC | CASSPWPGDYGYTF
TRBJ2-5 | - | - | TRBV5-1 | TGCGCCAGCAGCTCCTCCGGAACTAAGGAGGAGACCCAGTACTTC | CASSSSGTKEETQYF
TRBJ1-6 | - | TRBD1 | TRBV28 | TGTGCCAGCAGTCTGGGCGGGGGGACAGGGGGCCGGGGTTCACCCCTCCACTTT | CASSLGGGTGGRGSPLHF
TRBJ1-4 | - | - | TRBV7-6 | TGTGCCAGCAGCTTAGGGTCAGGTCCTAATGAAAAACTGTTTTTT | CASSLGSGPNEKLFF
TRBJ2-7 | - | - | TRBV7-3 | TGTGCCAGCAGCTATTCCGGGGCAGAGGCCTACGAGCAGTACTTC | CASSYSGAEAYEQYF
TRBJ2-3 | once | - | TRBV7-9 | TGTGCCAGCACCCCTTTTGGGGGCCCGCTATATGATACGCAGTATTTT | CASTPFGGPLYDTQYF
TRBJ1-2 | - | - | TRBV6-1 | TGTGCCAGCACCCAAGAGCGGGAAGGCGGCTACACCTTC | CASTQEREGGYTF
TRBJ2-3 | - | - | TRBV5-4 | TGTGCCAGCTACACAGAGGGGCGGAACACAGATACGCAGTATTTT | CASYTEGRNTDTQYF
TRBJ1-6 | once | - | TRBV7-2 | TGTGCCAGCAGCTTGCCTCCGCCAGGGATGAATTCACCCCTCCACTTT | CASSLPPPGMNSPLHF
TRBJ2-3 | few | TRBD2 | TRBV7-9 | TGTGCCAGCAGCCGGGGGGGCCCCACAGATACGCAGTATTTT | CASSRGGPTDTQYF
TRBJ2-7 | - | - | TRBV6-5 | TGTGCCAGCAGTCCCTCCCCCGCGGGTACCTACGAGCAGTACTTC | CASSPSPAGTYEQYF
TRBJ2-2 | - | - | TRBV13 | TGTGCCAGCAGCTTAGAGGTTTACAGTACCACCGGGGAGCTGTTTTTT | CASSLEVYSTTGELFF
TRBJ2-2 | - | - | TRBV7-2 | TGTGCCAGCAGCCGGGGGATAGCCGAAGCCGGGGAGCTGTTTTTT | CASSRGIAEAGELFF
TRBJ2-1 | - | TRBD1 | TRBV27 | TGTGCCAGCAGTCCAGGGACAGGCAGGAATGAGCAGTTCTTC | CASSPGTGRNEQFF
TRBJ1-4 | - | - | TRBV4-2 | TGTGCCAGCAGCCAAGATCCGGGGAGGGGGGATGAAAAACTGTTTTTT | CASSQDPGRGDEKLFF
TRBJ2-7 | once | TRBD2 | TRBV7-3 | TGTGCCAGCAGCTTATTCCCCGGACTAGCGGGAGGTGGAATGCCCGAGCAGTACTTC | CASSLFPGLAGGGMPEQYF
TRBJ1-4 | - | - | TRBV7-9 | TGTGCCAGCAGCGACCGTGGGGTTGGTAATGAAAAACTGTTTTTT | CASSDRGVGNEKLFF
TRBJ2-1 | - | - | TRBV29-1 | TGCAGCGCGGGCCCCGGGCAGTTCTTC | CSAGPGQFF
TRBJ2-2 | once | - | TRBV11-2 | TGTGCCAGCAGCTCGAAGGCGGTGAACACCGGGGAGCTGTTTTTT | CASSSKAVNTGELFF
TRBJ2-5 | - | - | TRBV30 | TGTGCCTGGAGTTACGGGCTCAACCAAGAGACCCAGTACTTC | CAWSYGLNQETQYF
TRBJ1-3 | - | - | TRBV18 | TGTGCCAGCTCACCTAGGACGGGACTCGGGGCTTCAGGAAACACCATATATTTT | CASSPRTGLGASGNTIYF
TRBJ2-2 | - | - | TRBV6-5 | TGTGCCAGCAGTTATAGGGACACCGGGGAGCTGTTTTTT | CASSYRDTGELFF
TRBJ2-7 | - | - | TRBV5-1 | TGCGCCAGCAGCTTGCCCGGGAGCGACTACGAGCAGTACTTC | CASSLPGSDYEQYF
TRBJ2-7 | - | TRBD1 | TRBV5-4 | TGTGCCAGCAGTCCAGGACAGGGAAGCTCCTACGAGCAGTACTTC | CASSPGQGSSYEQYF
TRBJ2-1 | - | - | TRBV7-2 | TGTGCCAGCAGCTCCCCGCGATGGGGACCGGATGAGCAGTTCTTC | CASSSPRWGPDEQFF
TRBJ1-5 | few | - | TRBV5-6 | TGTGCCAGCAGCTTAAGTATGAACAATCAGCCCCAGCATTTT | CASSLSMNNQPQHF